Listed below are T cell receptor beta chains from one sample, sequenced in a study of cytomegalovirus exposure and HLA in healthy donors. Libraries were prepared by immunoSEQ multiplex PCR; TCRdb keeps only in-frame clonotypes and omits some of them. The top ten clones hold around 14% of a sample with around 56,000 clones, 89% of them seen once. Sample: PBMCs. The receptor source for this set is a woman between 18 and 29 years old in good health and CMV-seronegative. CDR3s include the opening cysteine and the closing phenylalanine or tryptophan. A D gene is named only where the DNA matches it firmly. Only some rows state a clone size, as once, few, many or a class for expanded clones.

j_gene: TRBJ1-1; abundance: many; v_gene: TRBV6-5; d_gene: TRBD1; CDR3aa: CASYGQGPQAFF; CDR3nt: TGTGCCAGCTACGGACAGGGGCCTCAAGCTTTCTTT
j_gene: TRBJ2-7; abundance: -; v_gene: TRBV9; d_gene: TRBD1; CDR3aa: CASSRTGSAYEQYF; CDR3nt: TGTGCCAGCAGCCGGACAGGGTCTGCCTACGAGCAGTACTTC
j_gene: TRBJ1-2; abundance: -; v_gene: TRBV7-2; d_gene: -; CDR3aa: CASSSMEVYGYTF; CDR3nt: TGTGCCAGCAGCTCGATGGAGGTCTATGGCTACACCTTC
j_gene: TRBJ2-5; abundance: -; v_gene: TRBV7-9; d_gene: -; CDR3aa: CASSLGGGHEETQYF; CDR3nt: TGTGCCAGCAGCTTAGGAGGGGGACACGAAGAGACCCAGTACTTC
j_gene: TRBJ2-5; abundance: once; v_gene: TRBV27; d_gene: -; CDR3aa: CASSPQAGVFQETQYF; CDR3nt: TGTGCCAGCAGTCCCCAAGCGGGTGTATTCCAAGAGACCCAGTACTTC
j_gene: TRBJ2-7; abundance: -; v_gene: TRBV18; d_gene: -; CDR3aa: CASSPGQSYEQYF; CDR3nt: TGTGCCAGCTCACCAGGGCAGTCCTACGAGCAGTACTTC
j_gene: TRBJ2-5; abundance: -; v_gene: TRBV28; d_gene: -; CDR3aa: CASSAPRGYSQETQYF; CDR3nt: TGTGCCAGCAGTGCCCCTCGAGGATACTCCCAAGAGACCCAGTACTTC
j_gene: TRBJ2-1; abundance: -; v_gene: TRBV27; d_gene: TRBD1; CDR3aa: CASSLRRDRGSSEQFF; CDR3nt: TGTGCCAGCAGTTTAAGGAGGGACAGGGGGAGTAGTGAGCAGTTCTTC
j_gene: TRBJ1-2; abundance: -; v_gene: TRBV5-6; d_gene: TRBD1; CDR3aa: CASSLRTGSYGYTF; CDR3nt: TGTGCCAGCAGCTTACGGACAGGGAGCTATGGCTACACCTTC
j_gene: TRBJ2-7; abundance: -; v_gene: TRBV7-9; d_gene: TRBD2; CDR3aa: CASSSGLAGEQYF; CDR3nt: TGTGCCAGCAGCTCGGGACTAGCGGGCGAGCAGTACTTC
j_gene: TRBJ1-1; abundance: -; v_gene: TRBV7-3; d_gene: -; CDR3aa: CASSQTANTEAFF; CDR3nt: TGTGCCAGCAGCCAAACAGCGAACACTGAAGCTTTCTTT
j_gene: TRBJ2-1; abundance: -; v_gene: TRBV15; d_gene: TRBD1; CDR3aa: CATSRTVGQGVQRDNEQFF; CDR3nt: TGTGCCACCAGCAGAACCGTGGGACAGGGGGTCCAACGAGACAATGAGCAGTTCTTC
j_gene: TRBJ1-1; abundance: few; v_gene: TRBV10-1; d_gene: TRBD1; CDR3aa: CASSRQGNTEAFF; CDR3nt: TGCGCCAGCAGTCGACAGGGGAACACTGAAGCTTTCTTT
j_gene: TRBJ2-3; abundance: -; v_gene: TRBV7-3; d_gene: TRBD2; CDR3aa: CASSQRVAGAFGTDTQYF; CDR3nt: TGTGCCAGCAGCCAAAGGGTAGCGGGGGCGTTCGGCACAGATACGCAGTATTTT
j_gene: TRBJ1-4; abundance: -; v_gene: TRBV28; d_gene: TRBD1; CDR3aa: CASSPIGTGNEKLFF; CDR3nt: TGTGCCAGCAGCCCTATCGGGACAGGGAATGAAAAACTGTTTTTT
j_gene: TRBJ2-1; abundance: -; v_gene: TRBV4-2; d_gene: -; CDR3aa: CASSQERAGGLNNEQFF; CDR3nt: TGTGCCAGCAGCCAAGAGAGGGCCGGGGGGCTAAACAATGAGCAGTTCTTC
j_gene: TRBJ1-3; abundance: -; v_gene: TRBV6-5; d_gene: -; CDR3aa: CASSPRGDGNTIYF; CDR3nt: TGTGCCAGCAGCCCCCGGGGGGATGGAAACACCATATATTTT
j_gene: TRBJ1-1; abundance: -; v_gene: TRBV19; d_gene: -; CDR3aa: CASSIPRVDTEAFF; CDR3nt: TGTGCCAGTAGTATTCCCAGGGTAGACACTGAAGCTTTCTTT
j_gene: TRBJ1-2; abundance: -; v_gene: TRBV28; d_gene: -; CDR3aa: CASSPREESRPYGYTF; CDR3nt: TGTGCCAGCAGCCCCCGGGAAGAGAGCCGCCCCTATGGCTACACCTTC
j_gene: TRBJ2-5; abundance: -; v_gene: TRBV7-3; d_gene: -; CDR3aa: CASSLTRSKETQYF; CDR3nt: TGTGCCAGCAGCTTAACTAGATCGAAAGAGACCCAGTACTTC
j_gene: TRBJ1-2; abundance: -; v_gene: TRBV7-2; d_gene: TRBD1; CDR3aa: CASSLQGASDYGYTF; CDR3nt: TGTGCCAGCAGCCTCCAGGGGGCCTCCGACTATGGCTACACCTTC
j_gene: TRBJ2-3; abundance: -; v_gene: TRBV7-6; d_gene: -; CDR3aa: CASSSSTDTQYF; CDR3nt: TGTGCCAGCAGCTCCTCCACAGATACGCAGTATTTT
j_gene: TRBJ1-1; abundance: -; v_gene: TRBV14; d_gene: TRBD1; CDR3aa: CASSPRTGGNTEAFF; CDR3nt: TGTGCCAGCAGCCCCCGGACAGGAGGGAACACTGAAGCTTTCTTT
j_gene: TRBJ2-1; abundance: -; v_gene: TRBV7-2; d_gene: TRBD2; CDR3aa: CASSRGRAGGPGEQFF; CDR3nt: TGTGCCAGCAGCAGGGGCCGGGCGGGGGGGCCCGGTGAGCAGTTCTTC
j_gene: TRBJ2-7; abundance: once; v_gene: TRBV7-9; d_gene: TRBD1; CDR3aa: CASSFGQGSYEQYF; CDR3nt: TGTGCCAGCAGCTTTGGACAGGGCTCCTACGAGCAGTACTTC
j_gene: TRBJ1-5; abundance: -; v_gene: TRBV19; d_gene: -; CDR3aa: CAGGVGNQPQHF; CDR3nt: TGTGCTGGGGGGGTGGGCAATCAGCCCCAGCATTTT
j_gene: TRBJ2-5; abundance: -; v_gene: TRBV7-7; d_gene: TRBD1; CDR3aa: CASSTGVQETQYF; CDR3nt: TGTGCTAGCAGCACAGGGGTCCAAGAGACCCAGTACTTC
j_gene: TRBJ2-7; abundance: -; v_gene: TRBV27; d_gene: TRBD1; CDR3aa: CASSSSVGTANYEQYF; CDR3nt: TGTGCCAGCAGCTCATCAGTTGGGACAGCGAACTACGAGCAGTACTTC
j_gene: TRBJ2-7; abundance: -; v_gene: TRBV4-3; d_gene: TRBD2; CDR3aa: CASSQELAGGYEQYF; CDR3nt: TGCGCCAGCAGCCAAGAACTAGCGGGAGGTTACGAGCAGTACTTC
j_gene: TRBJ1-1; abundance: -; v_gene: TRBV15; d_gene: -; CDR3aa: CATSSPWGSEAFF; CDR3nt: TGTGCCACCAGCAGTCCATGGGGCAGTGAAGCTTTCTTT
j_gene: TRBJ2-1; abundance: once; v_gene: TRBV5-1; d_gene: TRBD2; CDR3aa: CASSLSGRNYNEQFF; CDR3nt: TGCGCCAGCAGCTTAAGCGGGAGGAACTACAATGAGCAGTTCTTC
j_gene: TRBJ2-5; abundance: -; v_gene: TRBV7-9; d_gene: -; CDR3aa: CASSLDGHGGAQYF; CDR3nt: TGTGCCAGCAGCTTAGATGGACACGGAGGGGCCCAGTACTTC
j_gene: TRBJ1-2; abundance: -; v_gene: TRBV28; d_gene: -; CDR3aa: CASSVDSLLNYGYTF; CDR3nt: TGTGCCAGCAGTGTGGACAGCCTCCTTAACTATGGCTACACCTTC
j_gene: TRBJ2-7; abundance: -; v_gene: TRBV10-2; d_gene: -; CDR3aa: CASRDTSLYEQYF; CDR3nt: TGCGCCAGCAGAGACACGAGCCTCTACGAGCAGTACTTC
j_gene: TRBJ2-1; abundance: medium-sized; v_gene: TRBV6-1; d_gene: TRBD2; CDR3aa: CASSETSGTYNEQFF; CDR3nt: TGTGCCAGCAGTGAGACTAGCGGGACATACAATGAGCAGTTCTTC
j_gene: TRBJ2-5; abundance: -; v_gene: TRBV15; d_gene: -; CDR3aa: CATSRDRERGETQYF; CDR3nt: TGTGCCACCAGCAGAGATCGGGAGAGAGGAGAGACCCAGTACTTC
j_gene: TRBJ2-7; abundance: -; v_gene: TRBV2; d_gene: -; CDR3aa: CASFGGRYEQYF; CDR3nt: TGTGCCAGCTTTGGGGGCCGCTACGAGCAGTACTTC
j_gene: TRBJ1-1; abundance: -; v_gene: TRBV2; d_gene: TRBD1; CDR3aa: CASSPDRGPAEAFF; CDR3nt: TGTGCCAGCAGTCCTGACAGGGGACCCGCTGAAGCTTTCTTT
j_gene: TRBJ1-1; abundance: -; v_gene: TRBV11-2; d_gene: -; CDR3aa: CASSSPGNWDTEAFF; CDR3nt: TGTGCCAGCAGCTCCCCAGGGAATTGGGACACTGAAGCTTTCTTT
j_gene: TRBJ2-7; abundance: once; v_gene: TRBV7-2; d_gene: -; CDR3aa: CASRFGGGRIYEQYF; CDR3nt: TGTGCCAGCAGGTTTGGAGGTGGGCGGATCTACGAGCAGTACTTC
j_gene: TRBJ2-5; abundance: -; v_gene: TRBV4-2; d_gene: TRBD2; CDR3aa: CASSVRPPGLAGGGQETQYF; CDR3nt: TGTGCCAGCAGCGTACGTCCTCCGGGACTAGCGGGAGGGGGCCAAGAGACCCAGTACTTC
j_gene: TRBJ2-5; abundance: -; v_gene: TRBV25-1; d_gene: -; CDR3aa: CASSGTGRGTQYF; CDR3nt: TGTGCCAGCAGTGGGACGGGTCGGGGGACCCAGTACTTC
j_gene: TRBJ2-3; abundance: once; v_gene: TRBV28; d_gene: TRBD2; CDR3aa: CASSRRLAGGVDTQYF; CDR3nt: TGTGCCAGCAGTCGTCGACTAGCGGGAGGGGTAGATACGCAGTATTTT
j_gene: TRBJ1-2; abundance: -; v_gene: TRBV28; d_gene: TRBD1; CDR3aa: CASSLPTGGGYGYTF; CDR3nt: TGTGCCAGCAGTTTACCGACAGGGGGAGGGTATGGCTACACCTTC
j_gene: TRBJ2-1; abundance: -; v_gene: TRBV4-1; d_gene: TRBD2; CDR3aa: CASSQDPAGGPARSVF; CDR3nt: TGCGCCAGCAGCCAAGATCCAGCGGGGGGACCAGCTCGGTCGGTCTTC
j_gene: TRBJ1-3; abundance: -; v_gene: TRBV4-1; d_gene: -; CDR3aa: CASSHTGLSGNTIYF; CDR3nt: TGCGCCAGCAGCCATACTGGACTCTCTGGAAACACCATATATTTT
j_gene: TRBJ2-7; abundance: -; v_gene: TRBV11-2; d_gene: TRBD2; CDR3aa: CASSLAGGLNYEQYF; CDR3nt: TGTGCCAGCAGCCTAGCGGGGGGTCTGAACTACGAGCAGTACTTC
j_gene: TRBJ1-4; abundance: -; v_gene: TRBV15; d_gene: -; CDR3aa: CATSRTDTPEKLFF; CDR3nt: TGTGCCACCAGCAGGACGGACACTCCAGAAAAACTGTTTTTT
j_gene: TRBJ2-1; abundance: -; v_gene: TRBV19; d_gene: -; CDR3aa: CASMRGQGLYNEQFF; CDR3nt: TGTGCCAGTATGCGAGGGCAGGGACTCTACAATGAGCAGTTCTTC
j_gene: TRBJ2-3; abundance: -; v_gene: TRBV4-2; d_gene: TRBD2; CDR3aa: CASSQDSGTSGRDTQYF; CDR3nt: TGTGCCAGCAGCCAAGATTCGGGGACTAGCGGGAGAGATACGCAGTATTTT
j_gene: TRBJ2-1; abundance: -; v_gene: TRBV2; d_gene: -; CDR3aa: CASSVGDFANNEQFF; CDR3nt: TGTGCCAGCAGTGTAGGGGATTTTGCCAACAATGAGCAGTTCTTC
j_gene: TRBJ1-2; abundance: -; v_gene: TRBV7-6; d_gene: -; CDR3aa: CASSLEVEGSHYGYTF; CDR3nt: TGTGCCAGCAGCTTAGAGGTTGAGGGCTCCCACTATGGCTACACCTTC
j_gene: TRBJ2-4; abundance: -; v_gene: TRBV18; d_gene: TRBD2; CDR3aa: CASSPGVSSAGGNINIQYF; CDR3nt: TGTGCCAGCTCACCGGGGGTCTCGTCAGCGGGAGGTAATATTAACATTCAGTACTTC
j_gene: TRBJ2-5; abundance: -; v_gene: TRBV18; d_gene: TRBD1; CDR3aa: CASSGTGETQYF; CDR3nt: TGTGCCAGCTCGGGGACAGGGGAGACCCAGTACTTC